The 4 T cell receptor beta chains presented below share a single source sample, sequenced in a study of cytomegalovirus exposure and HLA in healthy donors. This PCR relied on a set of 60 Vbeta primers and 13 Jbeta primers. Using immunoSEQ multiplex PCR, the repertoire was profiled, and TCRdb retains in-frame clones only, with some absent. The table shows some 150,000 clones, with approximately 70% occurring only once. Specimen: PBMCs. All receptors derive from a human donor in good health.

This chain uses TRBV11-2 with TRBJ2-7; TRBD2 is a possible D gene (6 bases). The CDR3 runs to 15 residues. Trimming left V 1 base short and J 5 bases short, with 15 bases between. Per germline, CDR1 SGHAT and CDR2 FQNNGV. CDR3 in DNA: TGTGCCAGCAGCTTAGCCGGGGGAACGGTCGACGAGCAGTACTTC. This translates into CASSLAGGTVDEQYF.

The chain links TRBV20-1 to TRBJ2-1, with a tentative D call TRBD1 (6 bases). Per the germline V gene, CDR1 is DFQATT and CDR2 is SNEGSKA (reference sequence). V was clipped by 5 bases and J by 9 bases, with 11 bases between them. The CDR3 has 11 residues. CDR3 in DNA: TGCAGTGCTGAGACAGGACCTGAGCAGTTCTTC. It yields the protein CSAETGPEQFF.

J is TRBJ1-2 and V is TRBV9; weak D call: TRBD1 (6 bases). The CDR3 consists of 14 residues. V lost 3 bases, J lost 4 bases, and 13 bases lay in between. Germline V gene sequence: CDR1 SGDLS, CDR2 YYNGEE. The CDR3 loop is CASSEQGASYGYTF. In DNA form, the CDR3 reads TGTGCCAGCAGCGAACAGGGAGCAAGCTATGGCTACACCTTC.

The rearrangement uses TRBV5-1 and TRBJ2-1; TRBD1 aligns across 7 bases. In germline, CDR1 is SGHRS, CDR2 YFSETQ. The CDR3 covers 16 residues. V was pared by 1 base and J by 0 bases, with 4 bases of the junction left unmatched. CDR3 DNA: TGCGCCAGCAGCTTGACAGGGGATAGCTCCTACAATGAGCAGTTCTTC. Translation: CASSLTGDSSYNEQFF.